This is a list of T cell receptor beta chains from one sample in a study of identifying expanded T cells in peripheral blood. The method was immunoSEQ multiplex PCR; TCRdb's version includes in-frame clones alone and lacks a portion of them. The table has about 91,000 clones, approximately 89% seen once; the top ten hold roughly 4.2%. Sequencing was carried out using blood. The receptor set was obtained from a person between 18 and 70 years old in good health. CDR3s include the opening cysteine and the closing phenylalanine or tryptophan. Some rows have no size entry. The others give once, few or many, or a class for an expanded clone.

J	V	size	length	CDR3
TRBJ1-5	TRBV6-1	-	15	CASSEARGVGQPQHF
TRBJ1-1	TRBV9	-	14	CASSQGLMNTEAFF
TRBJ2-5	TRBV5-1	-	13	CASSSTGDETQYF
TRBJ1-1	TRBV6-4	-	14	CASSQNGENTEAFF
TRBJ2-3	TRBV14	-	16	CASSQRRQAYTDTQYF
TRBJ2-2	TRBV6-6	-	15	CASSIQGTNTGELFF
TRBJ1-2	TRBV20-1	-	11	CSLTGNYGYTF
TRBJ1-3	TRBV30	-	14	CAWTTGVSGNTIYF
TRBJ1-1	TRBV6-1	once	12	CASKDVGTEAFF
TRBJ2-1	TRBV5-5	-	15	CASSFGQSPSNEQFF
TRBJ2-5	TRBV9	-	14	CASSVGLSQETQYF
TRBJ2-7	TRBV19	-	13	CASSIGIRDEQYF
TRBJ1-2	TRBV6-1	-	14	CASSEAFSRVGYTF
TRBJ2-7	TRBV28	-	16	CASSSPSSGFSYEQYF
TRBJ2-7	TRBV30	once	14	CAWSTQGALGGQYF
TRBJ2-1	TRBV6-5	medium-sized	14	CASSEEPSYNEQFF
TRBJ1-4	TRBV5-1	-	13	CASRTEAHEKLFF
TRBJ2-1	TRBV9	once	15	CASSSLGSGLNEQFF
TRBJ2-2	TRBV6-4	few	14	CASSDRGDTGELFF
TRBJ2-7	TRBV5-8	-	14	CASSQDNPSYEQYF
TRBJ1-3	TRBV7-2	-	12	CASSLLRRTIYF
TRBJ1-4	TRBV4-1	-	15	CASSQSVGLNEKLFF
TRBJ1-2	TRBV27	once	17	CASSSFTGPEANYGYTF
TRBJ1-3	TRBV2	-	13	CASRYRRGNTIYF
TRBJ2-7	TRBV6-1	few	13	CASSGTETYEQYF
TRBJ2-7	TRBV7-2	-	15	CASSRQGAGSYEQYF
TRBJ1-5	TRBV28	-	17	CASSVPGQGFRNQPQHF
TRBJ1-2	TRBV5-1	-	14	CASSQDGDRNGYTF
TRBJ1-6	TRBV5-6	-	13	CASSRLASPPLHF
TRBJ2-2	TRBV5-6	-	17	CASSFGLAGSYTGELFF
TRBJ2-2	TRBV28	few	16	CASRPSQVTNTGELFF
TRBJ2-5	TRBV6-6	-	15	CASSYKRGGRETQYF
TRBJ1-1	TRBV2	-	13	CASSELDGGEAFF
TRBJ1-6	TRBV28	-	15	CASGDRGAGYSPLHF
TRBJ1-2	TRBV15	-	15	CATSRDGTRAFGYTF
TRBJ2-5	TRBV4-1	-	16	CASSQTGNRGRETQYF
TRBJ1-1	TRBV6-5	-	13	CASSYSRGMRAFF
TRBJ1-4	TRBV10-3	-	11	CAISDGEKLFF
TRBJ2-2	TRBV5-1	-	14	CASSSDATTGELFF
TRBJ2-7	TRBV6-1	few	16	CASSAYGGQGKNEQYF
TRBJ2-1	TRBV4-2	few	14	CASSQDLRASNRFF